One and the same sample provided the 12 T cell receptor beta chains below, sequenced in a study of CD8+ T cells in alopecia areata. Once RNA had been extracted, it was reverse transcribed into cDNA to act as the sequencing template. Assay: immunoSEQ multiplex PCR; the TCRdb copy retains only in-frame clones and omits some. The sample shows about 200,000 clones, 55% to 70% of them seen only once. This sample's treatment: oral pan-JAK inhibitor, 5-10 mg twice daily. The material sequenced was CD4+ T cells sorted from blood, taken at week 24, from a patient treated with tofacitinib. Receptor source: a human donor with alopecia areata.

The chain is built from TRBV5-4 and TRBJ2-2; D is perhaps TRBD2 (6 bases). V lost 0 bases, J lost 0 bases, and 6 bases lay in between. The CDR3 length is 15 residues. CDR1 and CDR2 from the germline V gene are SGHNT and YYREEE (reference sequence). The CDR3 sequence: CASSLAGANTGELFF. As DNA, the CDR3 is TGTGCCAGCAGCTTGGCGGGGGCGAACACCGGGGAGCTGTTTTTT. Drawing the rest from reference TRBV5-4 and TRBJ2-2, the complete variable domain is ETGVTQSPTHLIKTRGQQVTLRCSSQSGHNTVSWYQQALGQGPQFIFQYYREEENGRGNFPPRFSGLQFPNYSSELNVNALELDDSALYLCASSLAGANTGELFFGEGSRLTVL.

The V and J genes are TRBV7-3 and TRBJ2-7; possibly TRBD1 or TRBD2 for D (5 bases each). Germline lookup yields CDR1 SGHTA and CDR2 FQGTGA. V was cut by 5 bases and J by 3 bases, with 20 bases left in between. The CDR3 loop spans 16 amino acids. The CDR3 protein is CASSPIKREGLYEQYF. CDR3 nucleotides: TGTGCCAGCAGCCCGATTAAGAGAGAGGGGCTCTACGAGCAGTACTTC. Full variable domain (outside the CDR3, taken from reference TRBV7-3 and TRBJ2-7): GAGVSQTPSNKVTEKGKYVELRCDPISGHTALYWYRQSLGQGPEFLIYFQGTGAADDSGLPNDRFFAVRPEGSVSTLKIQRTERGDSAVYLCASSPIKREGLYEQYFGPGTRLTVT.

The genes are TRBV2 and TRBJ2-5; 7 positions match TRBD1. CDR3 length equals 14 residues. Germline CDR1 SNHLY, CDR2 FYNNEI. The ends lost 4 bases at V and 5 bases at J; junction bases unmatched: 7. The CDR3 region is CASSVQGRRETQYF. The CDR3 nucleotides read TGTGCCAGCAGTGTACAGGGGCGGAGGGAGACCCAGTACTTC. The whole variable domain, filled in from reference TRBV2 and TRBJ2-5, reads EPEVTQTPSHQVTQMGQEVILRCVPISNHLYFYWYRQILGQKVEFLVSFYNNEISEKSEIFDDQFSVERPDGSNFTLKIRSTKLEDSAMYFCASSVQGRRETQYFGPGTRLLVL.

The CDR3 loop reads CASSARQGADTEAFF. The CDR3 DNA is TGTGCCAGCAGTGCAAGACAGGGGGCGGACACTGAAGCTTTCTTT. This sequence joins TRBV6-1 and TRBJ1-1; TRBD1 agrees at 10 bases. Per the germline V gene, CDR1 is MNHNS and CDR2 is SASEGT. Unmatched junction bases numbered 5, after V lost 4 bases and J lost 3 bases. This CDR3 contains 15 residues.

This chain links TRBV5-1 with TRBJ2-5; 7 nucleotides align to TRBD1. CDR3 length: 16 residues. The J segment lost 1 base and the V segment lost 4 bases, leaving 10 bases of the junction unmatched. Germline lookup yields CDR1 SGHRS and CDR2 YFSETQ. The CDR3: CASSQTGTAIQETQYF. CDR3 bases: TGCGCCAGCAGCCAGACCGGGACAGCCATCCAAGAGACCCAGTACTTC.

The CDR3 spells CASSSMTGAEQYF. The CDR3 nucleotides are TGTGCCAGCAGCTCCATGACAGGGGCCGAGCAGTACTTC. The chain links TRBV21-1 to TRBJ2-7; the DNA was not compared with TRBD1, the D call given in the table. TRBV21-1 is deemed a pseudogene. The CDR3 sequence is 13 residues long.

CDR3 residues: CASSLVVDNSPLHF. The CDR3 region has the DNA TGTGCCAGCAGCTTAGTGGTAGATAATTCACCCCTCCACTTT. The chain joins TRBV7-2 to TRBJ1-6; no reliable D call. Looked up from germline, CDR1 is SGHTA and CDR2 is FQGNSA. With 1 base removed from V and 5 bases from J, the gap between germline ends came to 6 bases. CDR3 length: 14 amino acids.

The V and J genes are TRBV5-1 and TRBJ2-2; D remains unclear. Trimming stripped 0 bases from V and 6 bases from J, with 6 bases between. The CDR3 is made up of 13 amino acids. Germline V gives CDR1 SGHRS, CDR2 YFSETQ. This chain's CDR3 is CASSLGWSGELFF. The CDR3 bases are TGCGCCAGCAGCTTGGGGTGGTCCGGGGAGCTGTTTTTT. Combining the CDR3 with reference TRBV5-1 and TRBJ2-2 gives the whole variable domain KAGVTQTPRYLIKTRGQQVTLSCSPISGHRSVSWYQQTPGQGLQFLFEYFSETQRNKGNFPGRFSGRQFSNSRSEMNVSTLELGDSALYLCASSLGWSGELFFGEGSRLTVL.

The V and J genes are TRBV20-1 and TRBJ2-1; no firm D call. Germline V gene lookup returns CDR1 DFQATT and CDR2 SNEGSKA (reference sequence). The CDR3 length is 11 residues. Trimming stripped 6 bases from V and 2 bases from J, with 5 bases between. This CDR3 is CSASAYNEQFF. CDR3 sequence (DNA): TGCAGTGCCTCGGCCTACAATGAGCAGTTCTTC.

The CDR3 here is CASSQKEGTRGYTF. The CDR3 nucleotides read TGTGCCAGCAGCCAAAAGGAGGGAACGAGGGGCTACACCTTC. This chain links TRBV4-2 with TRBJ1-2; D is uncertain. This CDR3 region has 14 residues. V lost 2 bases, J lost 8 bases, and 15 bases lay in between. CDR1 is LGHNA, CDR2 YNFKEQ, per germline.

This clone was observed a handful of times. The chain combines TRBV27 with TRBJ2-5, with 8 bases aligning to TRBD2. Germline V gene data show CDR1 as MNHEY and CDR2 as SMNVEV (reference sequence). The CDR3 length is 15 residues. Trimming at V came to 6 bases and at J to 1 base, leaving 7 bases not matched to a gene. The CDR3 loop is CASSVTSGGQETQYF. Written as DNA, the CDR3 is TGTGCCAGCAGCGTAACTAGCGGCGGCCAAGAGACCCAGTACTTC.

The chain combines TRBV27 with TRBJ1-2; tentative D call: TRBD1 (5 bases). The CDR3 extends over 14 amino acids. Germline V CDR1 and CDR2: MNHEY, SMNVEV (reference sequence). The V gene lost 6 bases and the J gene lost 5 bases, with 16 bases spanning the gap. CDR3 sequence reads: CASRRTGTGYGYTF. The CDR3 DNA reads TGTGCCAGCAGGCGGACCGGGACGGGATATGGCTACACCTTC.